Given below is one TCR beta chain in context. This sample was included in a study of cytotoxic CD8 clonotypes in ibrutinib-treated CLL. Data came from immunoSEQ multiplex PCR; TCRdb stores just in-frame clones and leaves some out. Of a few hundred thousand clones listed, roughly 79% are singletons. V lost 1 base and J lost 1, with 8 bases in between. The CDR3 has 15 amino acids. Germline loops: CDR1 LNHNV, CDR2 YYDKDF (reference sequence). The sequenced sample was PBMCs, obtained before ibrutinib treatment. The rearrangement links TRBV15 to TRBJ2-1; possibly TRBD2 for D (6 bases). The source is a human donor with chronic lymphocytic leukemia. CDR3 residues: CATSRGGRSYNEQFF. CDR3 sequence (DNA): TGTGCCACCAGCAGAGGGGGGAGGTCCTACAATGAGCAGTTCTTC.